Following are 30 T cell receptor beta chains from one sample sequenced in a study of cytomegalovirus exposure and HLA in healthy donors. PCR amplification relied on 60 Vbeta primers (plus 13 Jbeta primers). The method was immunoSEQ multiplex PCR; TCRdb's version includes in-frame clones alone and lacks a portion of them. Among about 110,000 clones listed, roughly two thirds were seen once. Sequenced sample: PBMCs. These receptors all come from a woman in her 30s in good health and CMV-seronegative.

The chain combines TRBV28 with TRBJ2-5; 7 bases are a match to TRBD2. V was pared by 5 bases and J by 1 base, with 10 bases of the junction left unmatched. This CDR3 has 16 amino acids. Germline lookup yields CDR1 MDHEN and CDR2 SYDVKM. The CDR3 here is CASSPGLAGGQETQYF. The CDR3, as DNA: TGTGCCAGCAGTCCCGGTTTAGCGGGTGGCCAAGAGACCCAGTACTTC.

This chain uses TRBV5-1 with TRBJ1-5; TRBD1 matches 11 bases. Germline CDR1 reads SGHRS; CDR2 reads YFSETQ. The CDR3 consists of 15 residues. V was clipped by 3 bases and J by 6 bases; unmatched bases: 5. The CDR3 region has the DNA TGCGCCAGCAGCTCCGGGACAGGGGGGTCTCAGCCCCAGCATTTT. Translation: CASSSGTGGSQPQHF.

This chain uses TRBV2 with TRBJ1-3; D is uncertain. The CDR3 sequence is 15 residues long. CDR1 and CDR2 (germline): SNHLY, FYNNEI. V was clipped by 4 bases and J by 0 bases, with 10 bases between them. The CDR3 here is CASSGGLFSGNTIYF. CDR3 nucleotides: TGTGCCAGCAGTGGCGGTCTTTTCTCTGGAAACACCATATATTTT.

The chain is built from TRBV9 and TRBJ2-7; the match to TRBD1 covers 8 bases. J was trimmed by 4 bases and V by 3 bases; bases with no gene match: 9. Germline V gene sequence: CDR1 SGDLS, CDR2 YYNGEE. The CDR3 spans 15 residues. The CDR3 DNA reads TGTGCCAGCAGCGCCGGGGACAGGACAACTTACGAGCAGTACTTC. Encoded protein: CASSAGDRTTYEQYF.

The chain carries TRBV4-1 and TRBJ2-1; no clear D gene. Trimming pared 0 bases from V and 9 bases from J, leaving 12 bases between. This CDR3 comprises 14 residues. Per the germline V gene, CDR1 is MGHRA and CDR2 is YSYEKL. The CDR3 DNA follows: TGCGCCAGCAGCCAAGATCCACAAGTCAGTGAGCAGTTCTTC. It specifies CASSQDPQVSEQFF.

A single count supports this clone. Here the CDR3 reads CASSLGRERSYEQYF. In DNA, the CDR3 is TGTGCCAGCAGCTTAGGGCGGGAGAGGTCCTACGAGCAGTACTTC. This chain joins TRBV7-2 and TRBJ2-7; 7 positions match TRBD2. With V trimmed by 1 base and J by 1 base, 4 bases remained unmatched. The length of the CDR3 is 15 residues. Germline V CDR1 and CDR2: SGHTA, FQGNSA. The complete variable domain, with remaining parts taken from reference TRBV7-2 and TRBJ2-7, reads GAGVSQSPSNKVTEKGKDVELRCDPISGHTALYWYRQSLGQGLEFLIYFQGNSAPDKSGLPSDRFSAERTGGSVSTLTIQRTQQEDSAVYLCASSLGRERSYEQYFGPGTRLTVT.

DNA of the CDR3: TGTGCCAGCAGCCAAGAGTCCCCGGGAGGGGCCACAGATACGCAGTATTTT. Translation gives CASSQESPGGATDTQYF. V usage is TRBV4-2 and J usage is TRBJ2-3, with 8 bases aligning to TRBD2. The CDR3 is made up of 17 amino acids. Germline CDR1 and CDR2: LGHNA and YNFKEQ. The V and J ends lost 0 bases and 2 bases, in that order; junction bases with no gene match: 7.

V is TRBV6-5 and J is TRBJ2-7, with D maybe TRBD1 (6 bases). The germline V and J ends were trimmed by 4 bases and 4 bases, with 17 bases remaining between them. The CDR3 is 15 amino acids. Germline V gene data show CDR1 as MNHEY and CDR2 as SVGAGI. CDR3 residues: CASSSYGTFKYEQYF. DNA for the CDR3: TGTGCCAGCAGTTCTTACGGGACATTCAAATACGAGCAGTACTTC.

The chain carries TRBV5-1 and TRBJ2-7; D not resolved. Germline CDR1 is SGHRS and CDR2 is YFSETQ. Trimming shortened V by 0 bases and J by 0 bases, and 7 bases separated the two germline ends. The CDR3 is 14 amino acids. CDR3 in amino acids: CASSLAQVSYEQYF. The CDR3 region has the DNA TGCGCCAGCAGCTTGGCCCAGGTCTCCTACGAGCAGTACTTC.

The CDR3 DNA sequence: TGTGCCAGCAGCGCGCACAGGGGGTTAACGAACACTGAAGCTTTCTTT. Encoded protein: CASSAHRGLTNTEAFF. This rearrangement joins TRBV7-2 to TRBJ1-1; 8 positions match TRBD1. Germline V gene data show CDR1 as SGHTA and CDR2 as FQGNSA. Losses at the gene ends were 5 bases for V and 1 base for J; bases not matched to a gene: 9. This CDR3 region has 16 residues.

The CDR3: CASSPTPGTGRNIQYF. In DNA form, the CDR3 reads TGTGCCAGCAGTCCGACCCCCGGGACAGGGAGGAACATTCAGTACTTC. This chain uses TRBV27 with TRBJ2-4; 9 bases are shared with TRBD1. Looked up from germline, CDR1 is MNHEY and CDR2 is SMNVEV (reference sequence). Losses at the gene ends were 5 bases for V and 7 bases for J; bases not matched to a gene: 12. This CDR3 is 16 amino acids long.

The rearrangement links TRBV9 to TRBJ2-3, with TRBD2 as a possible D gene (5 bases). With 0 bases removed from V and 0 bases from J, the gap between germline ends came to 11 bases. Germline CDR1 reads SGDLS; CDR2 reads YYNGEE. This CDR3 contains 16 residues. The CDR3 DNA is TGTGCCAGCAGCGTAGGGGCGGGCGCTAGCACAGATACGCAGTATTTT. It specifies CASSVGAGASTDTQYF.

The chain combines TRBV29-1 with TRBJ1-3, with D possibly being TRBD1 (6 bases). The CDR3 consists of 13 residues. Trimming removed 5 bases at V and 0 bases at J, with 8 bases between. Germline V gives CDR1 SQVTM, CDR2 ANQGSEA. The CDR3 bases are TGCAGCGTTTCCAGGGGCTCTGGAAACACCATATATTTT. Translation: CSVSRGSGNTIYF. The variable domain in full, with the rest retrieved from reference TRBV29-1 and TRBJ1-3, is SAVISQKPSRDICQRGTSLTIQCQVDSQVTMMFWYRQQPGQSLTLIATANQGSEATYESGFVIDKFPISRPNLTFSTLTVSNMSPEDSSIYLCSVSRGSGNTIYFGEGSWLTVV.

This clone was recorded a few times. Written as DNA, the CDR3 is TGTGCCAGCGGCCTGAGCACAGATACGCAGTATTTT. This encodes CASGLSTDTQYF. The gene calls are TRBV2 and TRBJ2-3; D unresolved. From germline, CDR1 is SNHLY and CDR2 FYNNEI. Between the trimmed V and J ends, which lost 8 bases and 0 bases, there was a span of 6 bases. This CDR3 contains 12 residues.

The rearrangement uses TRBV7-2 and TRBJ1-4; maybe TRBD1 (6 bases). Germline CDR1 SGHTA, CDR2 FQGNSA. With 1 base removed from V and 7 bases from J, the gap between germline ends came to 16 bases. There are 16 residues in the CDR3. CDR3 residues: CASSLGTVTGREKLFF. In nucleotides, the CDR3 is TGTGCCAGCAGCTTAGGTACCGTTACAGGGCGTGAAAAACTGTTTTTT.

The J gene is TRBJ1-4, the V gene TRBV4-1; D is unresolved. V was pared by 4 bases and J by 4 bases, with 13 bases between. CDR1 and CDR2 (germline): MGHRA, YSYEKL. The CDR3 is 15 amino acids. The CDR3 here is CASSLATGNNEKLFF. For the CDR3, the DNA is TGCGCCAGCAGCCTTGCGACGGGGAATAATGAAAAACTGTTTTTT.

V is TRBV7-9 and J is TRBJ1-5; possible D gene TRBD1, 6 bases. This CDR3 is 13 amino acids long. CDR1 and CDR2 from the germline V gene are SEHNR and FQNEAQ (reference sequence). Trimming took 3 bases from V and 6 from J, leaving 9 bases between them. Written as DNA, the CDR3 is TGTGCCAGCAGCTTGAGGGGGACTCAGCCCCAGCATTTT. This encodes CASSLRGTQPQHF.

The CDR3 DNA reads TGTGCCAGCAGCACCACCCCCGGGACTAGTTACAATGAGCAGTTCTTC. Its protein product is CASSTTPGTSYNEQFF. The J gene is TRBJ2-1, the V gene TRBV27; 8 bases are shared with TRBD2. Unmatched junction bases numbered 11, after V lost 6 bases and J lost 4 bases. The CDR3 sequence is 16 residues long. CDR1 is MNHEY, CDR2 SMNVEV, per germline (reference sequence).

The chain combines TRBV6-4 with TRBJ2-2; TRBD2 matches at 7 bases. The V gene's germline CDR1 is MRHNA and CDR2 SNTAGT. The V gene end was trimmed by 5 bases and the J gene end by 0 bases; junction bases not matched to a gene: 0. The CDR3 is 14 amino acids. Here the CDR3 DNA reads TGTGCCAGCAGTACTAGCGCGAACACCGGGGAGCTGTTTTTT. It specifies CASSTSANTGELFF.

This clone showed up just a few times. The CDR3 DNA reads as TGTGCCAGCAGCTTTAGTGAGCAGTTCTTC. Translating it yields CASSFSEQFF. The chain joins TRBV7-9 to TRBJ2-1; the D is unclear. Germline lookup yields CDR1 SEHNR and CDR2 FQNEAQ (reference sequence). The V end was cut by 3 bases, the J end by 9 bases, with 3 bases between. This CDR3 region has 10 residues.

The chain joins TRBV5-1 to TRBJ2-5; 8 bases agree with TRBD2. CDR1 is SGHRS and CDR2 is YFSETQ in the germline V gene. V lost 0 bases and J lost 3; bases outside the gene matches: 7. The CDR3 runs to 16 residues. CDR3 DNA: TGCGCCAGCAGCTTGGGGCCAGCGGGAGTGGAAGAGACCCAGTACTTC. It encodes CASSLGPAGVEETQYF.

V gene TRBV27 combines with J gene TRBJ1-1; 8 bases fit TRBD1. V shed 3 bases and J 1 base; nucleotides not matched to a gene: 4. Looked up from germline, CDR1 is MNHEY and CDR2 is SMNVEV (reference sequence). The CDR3 has 15 residues. The CDR3 spells CASSFQGARNTEAFF. For the CDR3, the DNA is TGTGCCAGCAGTTTTCAGGGGGCGCGGAACACTGAAGCTTTCTTT.

This clone has a handful of counts. The chain uses TRBV7-3 and TRBJ1-1; TRBD1 matches at 8 bases. The CDR3 has 14 residues. Unmatched junction bases numbered 5, after V lost 5 bases and J lost 3 bases. Germline CDR1 reads SGHTA; CDR2 reads FQGTGA. CDR3 sequence (DNA): TGTGCCAGCAGCGCAGGGGGCTGGGACACTGAAGCTTTCTTT. Protein: CASSAGGWDTEAFF. Supplemented by reference TRBV7-3 and TRBJ1-1, the full variable domain reads GAGVSQTPSNKVTEKGKYVELRCDPISGHTALYWYRQSLGQGPEFLIYFQGTGAADDSGLPNDRFFAVRPEGSVSTLKIQRTERGDSAVYLCASSAGGWDTEAFFGQGTRLTVV.

CDR3 in amino acids: CASSFLGRPGQGTETQYF. For the CDR3, the DNA is TGTGCCAGCAGTTTTCTGGGACGACCGGGACAGGGAACGGAGACCCAGTACTTC. The J gene is TRBJ2-5, the V gene TRBV28, with 9 positions matching TRBD1. This CDR3 has 18 amino acids. V lost 3 bases and J lost 5; bases outside the gene matches: 16. Germline CDR1 MDHEN, CDR2 SYDVKM.

This chain connects TRBV27 to TRBJ2-3; 11 bases align to TRBD2. CDR1 is MNHEY, CDR2 SMNVEV, per germline (reference sequence). The CDR3 is made up of 18 amino acids. Trimming cost V 5 bases and J 5 bases; bases outside gene matches: 15. CDR3 nucleotides: TGTGCCAGCAGTCTATATTATCGGGGACTAGCGGACGGAGATACGCAGTATTTT. Protein: CASSLYYRGLADGDTQYF.

This chain connects TRBV28 to TRBJ2-7; a weak D match, TRBD1 (6 bases). Deletions cut 7 bases from V and 1 base from J, with 17 bases between. The CDR3 sequence is 15 residues long. Germline assignment: CDR1 MDHEN and CDR2 SYDVKM. The CDR3 spells CASTPSGTHSYEQYF. CDR3 coding DNA: TGTGCCAGCACCCCCTCCGGGACACATTCCTACGAGCAGTACTTC.

The sample holds a few counts of this clone. V gene TRBV28 combines with J gene TRBJ2-7; D not certain. The length of the CDR3 is 13 residues. The germline CDR1 and CDR2 sequences are MDHEN and SYDVKM. V was pared by 4 bases and J by 2 bases, with 9 bases between. The CDR3 nucleotides are TGTGCCAGCAGTTCGACACTTACCTACGAGCAGTACTTC. This gives the protein CASSSTLTYEQYF.

V is TRBV20-1 and J is TRBJ1-1; no firm D call. V dropped 3 bases and J dropped 5 bases, with 7 bases sitting between them. Germline lookup yields CDR1 DFQATT and CDR2 SNEGSKA (reference sequence). The CDR3 sequence is 11 residues long. CDR3 coding DNA: TGCAGTGCTAGTCTTCGGACTGAAGCTTTCTTT. It codes for CSASLRTEAFF.

The J gene is TRBJ1-2, the V gene TRBV18, with D possibly being TRBD1 (6 bases). Trimming left V 3 bases short and J 4 bases short, with 12 bases between. Germline lookup yields CDR1 KGHSH and CDR2 LQKENI. The CDR3 has 14 residues. The CDR3 here is CASSPGAGVYGYTF. Here the CDR3 DNA reads TGTGCCAGCTCACCGGGAGCAGGGGTCTATGGCTACACCTTC.

The CDR3 coding sequence is TGTGCCAGCAGCTTCCGACAGGGGCACGGGGAGCTGTTTTTT. Protein sequence: CASSFRQGHGELFF. The chain has TRBV13 and TRBJ2-2, with TRBD1 matching 8 bases. CDR3 length: 14 amino acids. Germline loops: CDR1 PRHDT, CDR2 FYEKMQ (reference sequence). Germline trimming cut 3 bases from V and 7 bases from J; bases unmatched to any gene: 4. Together with reference TRBV13 and TRBJ2-2, the CDR3 gives the full variable domain: AAGVIQSPRHLIKEKRETATLKCYPIPRHDTVYWYQQGPGQDPQFLISFYEKMQSDKGSIPDRFSAQQFSDYHSELNMSSLELGDSALYFCASSFRQGHGELFFGEGSRLTVL.